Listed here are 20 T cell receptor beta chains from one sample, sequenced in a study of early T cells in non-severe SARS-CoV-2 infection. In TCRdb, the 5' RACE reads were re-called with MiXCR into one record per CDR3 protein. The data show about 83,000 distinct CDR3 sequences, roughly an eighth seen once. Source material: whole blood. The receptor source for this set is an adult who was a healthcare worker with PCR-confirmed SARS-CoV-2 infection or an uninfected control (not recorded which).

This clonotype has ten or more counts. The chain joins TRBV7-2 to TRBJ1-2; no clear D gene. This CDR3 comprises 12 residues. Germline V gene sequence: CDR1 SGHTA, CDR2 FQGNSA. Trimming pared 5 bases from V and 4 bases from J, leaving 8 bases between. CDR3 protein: CASSASFYGYTF. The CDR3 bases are TGTGCCAGCAGCGCAAGCTTCTATGGCTACACCTTC.

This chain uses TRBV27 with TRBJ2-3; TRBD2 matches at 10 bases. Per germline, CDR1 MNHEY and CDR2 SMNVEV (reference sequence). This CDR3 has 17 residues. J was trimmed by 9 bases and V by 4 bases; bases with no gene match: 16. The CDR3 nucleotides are TGTGCCAGCAGTTCGTTCCCACCGGGACTAGCGTCGGCCACGCAGTATTTT. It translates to CASSSFPPGLASATQYF.

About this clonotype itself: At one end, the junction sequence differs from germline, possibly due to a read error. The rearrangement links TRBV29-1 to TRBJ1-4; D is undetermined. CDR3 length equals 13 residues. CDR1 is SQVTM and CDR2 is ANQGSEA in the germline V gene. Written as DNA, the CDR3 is TGCAGCGCCGCACAGATGTCTAACGAAAAACTGTTTTTT. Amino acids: CSAAQMSNEKLFF. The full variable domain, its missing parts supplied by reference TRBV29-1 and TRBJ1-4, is SAVISQKPSRDICQRGTSLTIQCQVDSQVTMMFWYRQQPGQSLTLIATANQGSEATYESGFVIDKFPISRPNLTFSTLTVSNMSPEDSSIYLCSAAQMSNEKLFFGSGTQLSVL.

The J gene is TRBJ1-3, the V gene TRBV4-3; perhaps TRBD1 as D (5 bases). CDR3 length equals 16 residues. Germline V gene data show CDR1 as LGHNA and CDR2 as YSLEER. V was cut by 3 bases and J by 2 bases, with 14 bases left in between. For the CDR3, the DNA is TGCGCCAGCAGCCAGGTTTGGGGACTGGCTGGAAACACCATATATTTT. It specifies CASSQVWGLAGNTIYF.

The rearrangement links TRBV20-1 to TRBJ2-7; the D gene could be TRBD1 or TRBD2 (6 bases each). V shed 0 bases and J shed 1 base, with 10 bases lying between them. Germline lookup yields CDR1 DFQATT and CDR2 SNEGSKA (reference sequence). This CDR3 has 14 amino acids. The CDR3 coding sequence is TGCAGTGCTAGAGATGGAGGGGGGTCCTACGAGCAGTACTTC. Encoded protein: CSARDGGGSYEQYF.

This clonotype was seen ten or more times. As DNA, the CDR3 is TGTGCCAGCAGCCTACGGACTACTAGCGGGTACAATGAGCAGTTCTTC. Its translation: CASSLRTTSGYNEQFF. The chain couples TRBV3-1 to TRBJ2-1, with 9 bases identical to TRBD2. The CDR3 spans 16 residues. After removal of 4 bases from V and 4 bases from J, the junction contained 8 bases not matched to a gene. Germline CDR1 reads LGHDT; CDR2 reads YNNKEL (reference sequence).

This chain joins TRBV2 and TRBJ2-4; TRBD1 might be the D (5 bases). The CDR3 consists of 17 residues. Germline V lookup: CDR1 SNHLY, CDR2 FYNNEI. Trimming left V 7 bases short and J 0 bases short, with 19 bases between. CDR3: CASTAAGALGAKNIQYF. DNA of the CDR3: TGTGCCAGCACGGCGGCTGGGGCGCTGGGAGCCAAAAACATTCAGTACTTC. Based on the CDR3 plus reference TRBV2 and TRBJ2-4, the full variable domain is EPEVTQTPSHQVTQMGQEVILRCVPISNHLYFYWYRQILGQKVEFLVSFYNNEISEKSEIFDDQFSVERPDGSNFTLKIRSTKLEDSAMYFCASTAAGALGAKNIQYFGAGTRLSVL.

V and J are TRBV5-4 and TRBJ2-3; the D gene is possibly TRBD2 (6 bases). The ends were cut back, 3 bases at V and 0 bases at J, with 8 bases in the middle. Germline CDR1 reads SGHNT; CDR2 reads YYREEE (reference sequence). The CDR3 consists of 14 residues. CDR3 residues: CASSWGGSTDTQYF. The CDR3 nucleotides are TGTGCCAGCAGCTGGGGAGGAAGCACAGATACGCAGTATTTT.

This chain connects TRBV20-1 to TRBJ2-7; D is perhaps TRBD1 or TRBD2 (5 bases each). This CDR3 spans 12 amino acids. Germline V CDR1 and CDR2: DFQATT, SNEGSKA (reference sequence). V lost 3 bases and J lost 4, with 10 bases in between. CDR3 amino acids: CSARGGGYEQYF. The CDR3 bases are TGCAGTGCTAGGGGTGGGGGTTACGAGCAGTACTTC.

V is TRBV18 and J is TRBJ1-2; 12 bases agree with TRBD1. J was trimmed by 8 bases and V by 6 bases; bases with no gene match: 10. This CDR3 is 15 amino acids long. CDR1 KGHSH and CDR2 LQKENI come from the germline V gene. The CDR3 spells CASSVGTGGPGGYTF. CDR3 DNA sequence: TGTGCCAGCTCCGTTGGGACAGGGGGCCCTGGGGGCTACACCTTC. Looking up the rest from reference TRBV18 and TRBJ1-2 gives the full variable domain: NAGVMQNPRHLVRRRGQEARLRCSPMKGHSHVYWYRQLPEEGLKFMVYLQKENIIDESGMPKERFSAEFPKEGPSILRIQQVVRGDSAAYFCASSVGTGGPGGYTFGSGTRLTVV.

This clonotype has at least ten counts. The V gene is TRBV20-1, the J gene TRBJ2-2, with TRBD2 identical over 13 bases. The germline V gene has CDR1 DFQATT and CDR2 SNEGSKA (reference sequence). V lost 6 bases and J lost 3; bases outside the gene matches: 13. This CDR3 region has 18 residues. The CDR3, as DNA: TGCAGTGCCCATACTAGCGGGAGGGCCGGAGGCGACACCGGGGAGCTGTTTTTT. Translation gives CSAHTSGRAGGDTGELFF.

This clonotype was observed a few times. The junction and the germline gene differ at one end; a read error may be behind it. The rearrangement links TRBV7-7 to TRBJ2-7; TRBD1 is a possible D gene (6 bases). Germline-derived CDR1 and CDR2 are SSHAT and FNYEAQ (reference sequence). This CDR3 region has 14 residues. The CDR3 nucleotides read TGTGCTAGCAGCTCCACGACAGGCACGGGCGAGCAGTACTTC. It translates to CASSSTTGTGEQYF.

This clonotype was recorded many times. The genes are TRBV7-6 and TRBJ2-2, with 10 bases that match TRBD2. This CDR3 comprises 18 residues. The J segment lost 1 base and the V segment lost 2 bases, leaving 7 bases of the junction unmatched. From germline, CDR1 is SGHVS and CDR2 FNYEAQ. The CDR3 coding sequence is TGTGCCAGCAGCTTACTAGCGGGAGCACTAGGGAACACCGGGGAGCTGTTTTTT. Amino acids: CASSLLAGALGNTGELFF.

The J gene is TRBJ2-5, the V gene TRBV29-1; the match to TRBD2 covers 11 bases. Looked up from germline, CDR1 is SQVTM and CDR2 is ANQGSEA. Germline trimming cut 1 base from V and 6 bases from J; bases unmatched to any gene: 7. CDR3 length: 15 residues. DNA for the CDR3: TGCAGCGTTGAAGTTAGCGGGAGGGCCACGAAGACCCAGTACTTC. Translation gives CSVEVSGRATKTQYF.

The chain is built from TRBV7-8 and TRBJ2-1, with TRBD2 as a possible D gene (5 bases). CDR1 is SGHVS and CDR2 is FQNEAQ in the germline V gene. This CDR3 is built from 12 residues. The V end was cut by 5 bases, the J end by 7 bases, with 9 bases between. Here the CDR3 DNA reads TGTGCCAGCAGCCTATGGAGGAATGAGCAGTTCTTC. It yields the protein CASSLWRNEQFF.

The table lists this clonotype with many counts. CDR3 in DNA: TGTGCCAGCAGTCTTCGACCGGACCTAAACTATGGCTACACCTTC. Translated: CASSLRPDLNYGYTF. This chain links TRBV12-3 or TRBV12-4 with TRBJ1-2; D gene ambiguous. This CDR3 has 15 residues. V was shortened by 5 bases and J by 2 bases, with 15 bases between the two germline ends.

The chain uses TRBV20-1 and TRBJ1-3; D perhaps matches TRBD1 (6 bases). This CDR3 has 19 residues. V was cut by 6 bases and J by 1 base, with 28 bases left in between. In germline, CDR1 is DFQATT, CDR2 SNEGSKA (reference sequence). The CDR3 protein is CSASKMSGQRYGSGNTIYF. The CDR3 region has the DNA TGCAGTGCCTCTAAAATGTCAGGACAGAGGTACGGATCTGGAAACACCATATATTTT.

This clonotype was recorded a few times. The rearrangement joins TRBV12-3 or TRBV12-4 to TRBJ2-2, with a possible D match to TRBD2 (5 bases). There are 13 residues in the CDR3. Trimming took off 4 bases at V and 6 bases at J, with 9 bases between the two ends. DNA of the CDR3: TGTGCCAGCAGTTCCCCGGGGTCCGGGGAGCTGTTTTTT. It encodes CASSSPGSGELFF.

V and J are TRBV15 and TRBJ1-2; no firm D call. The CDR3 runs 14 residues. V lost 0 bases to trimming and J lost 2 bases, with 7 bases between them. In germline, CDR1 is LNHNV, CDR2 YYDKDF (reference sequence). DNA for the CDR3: TGTGCCACCAGCAGAGATCCGGGGAACTATGGCTACACCTTC. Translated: CATSRDPGNYGYTF.

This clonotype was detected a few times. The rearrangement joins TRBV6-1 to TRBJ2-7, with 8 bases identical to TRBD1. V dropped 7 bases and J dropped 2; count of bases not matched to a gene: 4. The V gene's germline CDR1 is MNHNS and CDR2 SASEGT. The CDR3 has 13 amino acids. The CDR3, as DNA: TGTGCCAGCAACCGGGACAGGACCTACGAGCAGTACTTC. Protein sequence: CASNRDRTYEQYF.